This is a list of T cell receptor beta chains from one sample in a study of blood T cell repertoires in COVID-19. The repertoire was sequenced with immunoSEQ multiplex PCR; TCRdb's copy has only in-frame clones and lacks some. The table lists around 270,000 clones, about 87% of them singletons. Sample: PBMCs or T cells enriched from blood (not recorded which). These receptors all come from a woman aged 40 to 50 who had been exposed to COVID-19. The conserved cysteine and the conserved F or W are not part of the CDR3 here. Fields, in order: V gene, J gene, clone size, CDR3 protein. The size of a clone is reported for some rows only, either as once, few or many, or as a class for expanded clones.

TRBV9	TRBJ1-4	NA	ASSPWTGPNEKLF
TRBV12-3/TRBV12-4	TRBJ2-2	NA	ASRTDTGELF
TRBV5-1	TRBJ2-3	NA	ASSPMAGASTDTQY
TRBV6-5	TRBJ2-2	NA	ASTTGQGVTGELF
TRBV3-1/TRBV3-2	TRBJ2-6	NA	ASSPRTGTHSGANVLT
TRBV6-5	TRBJ1-5	NA	ASRKGGSNQPQH
TRBV2	TRBJ2-5	NA	ATKAGAQETQY
TRBV2	TRBJ1-5	once	AVRRANSQPQH
TRBV18	TRBJ2-3	NA	ASSPPGQGEDTQY
TRBV28	TRBJ2-7	NA	ASSQVREQY
TRBV6-1	TRBJ2-2	NA	ASSEGGTGAGELF
TRBV19	TRBJ1-3	NA	ASTPLQGSASNTIY
TRBV6-7	TRBJ1-1	NA	ASSRQGLGTEAF
TRBV27	TRBJ2-7	NA	ASSKDLKSYEQY
TRBV29-1	TRBJ1-2	NA	SVQATGEGYT
TRBV12-3/TRBV12-4	TRBJ2-5	NA	ASRWGEEETQY
TRBV15	TRBJ1-3	NA	ATSSSPSAGNTIY
TRBV7-2	TRBJ1-5	NA	ASSLGGRTDRNQPQH